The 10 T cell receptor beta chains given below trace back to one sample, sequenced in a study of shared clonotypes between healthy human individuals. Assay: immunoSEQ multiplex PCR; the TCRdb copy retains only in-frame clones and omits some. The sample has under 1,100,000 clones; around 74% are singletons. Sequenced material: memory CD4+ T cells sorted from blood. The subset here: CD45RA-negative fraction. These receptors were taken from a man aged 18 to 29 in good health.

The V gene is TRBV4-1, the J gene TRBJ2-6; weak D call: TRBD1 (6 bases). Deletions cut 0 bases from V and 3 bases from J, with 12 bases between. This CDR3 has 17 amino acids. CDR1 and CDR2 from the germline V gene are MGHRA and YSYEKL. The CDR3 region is CASSQDNRASGANVLTF. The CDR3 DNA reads TGCGCCAGCAGCCAAGATAACAGGGCGAGTGGGGCCAACGTCCTGACTTTC.

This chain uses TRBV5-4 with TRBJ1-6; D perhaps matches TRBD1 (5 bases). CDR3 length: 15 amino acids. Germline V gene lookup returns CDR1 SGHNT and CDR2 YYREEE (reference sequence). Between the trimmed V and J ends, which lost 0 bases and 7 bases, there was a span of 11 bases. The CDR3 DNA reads TGTGCCAGCAGCTTGGCCGGGACGGAGAATTCACCCCTCCACTTT. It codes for CASSLAGTENSPLHF.

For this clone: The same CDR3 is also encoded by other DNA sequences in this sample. The CDR3 DNA sequence: TGTGCCAGCAGCTGGGGGTCTAGCAATCAGCCCCAGCATTTT. Residues: CASSWGSSNQPQHF. The chain couples TRBV7-2 to TRBJ1-5; D perhaps matches TRBD1 (5 bases). The germline V and J ends were trimmed by 4 bases and 0 bases, with 7 bases remaining between them. The V gene's germline CDR1 is SGHTA and CDR2 FQGNSA. The CDR3 is 14 amino acids.

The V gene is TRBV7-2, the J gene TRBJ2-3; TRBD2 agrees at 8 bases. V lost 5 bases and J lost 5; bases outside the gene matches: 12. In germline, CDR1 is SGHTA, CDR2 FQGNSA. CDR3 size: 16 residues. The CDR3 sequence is CASSPGGAGVRDTQYF. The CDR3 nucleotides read TGTGCCAGCAGCCCGGGGGGAGCGGGAGTAAGAGATACGCAGTATTTT. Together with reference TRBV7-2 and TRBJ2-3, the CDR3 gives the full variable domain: GAGVSQSPSNKVTEKGKDVELRCDPISGHTALYWYRQSLGQGLEFLIYFQGNSAPDKSGLPSDRFSAERTGGSVSTLTIQRTQQEDSAVYLCASSPGGAGVRDTQYFGPGTRLTVL.

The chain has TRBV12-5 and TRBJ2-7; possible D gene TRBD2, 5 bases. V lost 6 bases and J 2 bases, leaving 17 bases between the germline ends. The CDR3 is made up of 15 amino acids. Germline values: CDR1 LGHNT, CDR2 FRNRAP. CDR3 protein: CASGYVSGLTYEQYF. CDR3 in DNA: TGTGCTAGTGGCTACGTCAGCGGTCTTACCTACGAGCAGTACTTC. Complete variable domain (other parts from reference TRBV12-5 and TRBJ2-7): DARVTQTPRHKVTEMGQEVTMRCQPILGHNTVFWYRQTMMQGLELLAYFRNRAPLDDSGMPKDRFSAEMPDATLATLKIQPSEPRDSAVYFCASGYVSGLTYEQYFGPGTRLTVT.

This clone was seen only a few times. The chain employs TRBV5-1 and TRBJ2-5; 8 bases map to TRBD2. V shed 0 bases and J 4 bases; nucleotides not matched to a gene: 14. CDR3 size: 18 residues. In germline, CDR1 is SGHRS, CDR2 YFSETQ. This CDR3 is CASSLASSGGFYRETQYF. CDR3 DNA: TGCGCCAGCAGCTTGGCCTCAAGCGGGGGTTTCTACCGAGAGACCCAGTACTTC.

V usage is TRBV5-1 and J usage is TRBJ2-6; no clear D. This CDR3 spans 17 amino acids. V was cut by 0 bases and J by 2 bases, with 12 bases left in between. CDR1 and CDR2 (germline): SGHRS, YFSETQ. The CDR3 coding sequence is TGCGCCAGCAGCTTGGATGACCGAAACACTGGGGCCAACGTCCTGACTTTC. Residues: CASSLDDRNTGANVLTF.

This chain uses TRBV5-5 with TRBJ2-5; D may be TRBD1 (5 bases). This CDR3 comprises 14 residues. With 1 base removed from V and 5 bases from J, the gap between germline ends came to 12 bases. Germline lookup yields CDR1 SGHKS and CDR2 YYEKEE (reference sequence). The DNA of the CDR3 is TGTGCCAGCAGCTTGATGGGGCAAGTCGAGACCCAGTACTTC. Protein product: CASSLMGQVETQYF.

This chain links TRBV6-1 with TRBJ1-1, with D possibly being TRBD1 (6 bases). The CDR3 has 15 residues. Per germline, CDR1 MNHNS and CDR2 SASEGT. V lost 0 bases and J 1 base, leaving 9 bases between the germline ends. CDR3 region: CASSEAGHPNTEAFF. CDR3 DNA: TGTGCCAGCAGTGAAGCGGGACACCCGAACACTGAAGCTTTCTTT.

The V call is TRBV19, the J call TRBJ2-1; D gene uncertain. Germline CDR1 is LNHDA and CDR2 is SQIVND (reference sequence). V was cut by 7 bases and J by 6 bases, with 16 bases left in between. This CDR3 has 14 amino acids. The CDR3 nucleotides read TGTGCCAGTACCCTAGGCCAGGCCCTCAATGAGCAGTTCTTC. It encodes CASTLGQALNEQFF.